The 14 T cell receptor beta chains below were found in one sample sequenced in a study of cytomegalovirus exposure and HLA in healthy donors. With 60 Vbeta and 13 Jbeta primers, the PCR was carried out. Clones were sequenced by immunoSEQ multiplex PCR, and TCRdb holds only the in-frame ones, with some missing. The sample has under 130,000 clones; 55% to 65% are singletons. What was sequenced was PBMCs. The receptors were gathered from a young man in good health and CMV-seropositive.

The CDR3 DNA is TGCGCCAGCAGCGATTACAGGGTATCTGAAAAACTGTTTTTT. Its protein is CASSDYRVSEKLFF. The genes are TRBV5-1 and TRBJ1-4, with D possibly TRBD1 on 6 matching bases. Germline CDR1 reads SGHRS; CDR2 reads YFSETQ. Trimming took off 4 bases at V and 7 bases at J, with 14 bases between the two ends. The CDR3 has 14 amino acids. Supplemented by reference TRBV5-1 and TRBJ1-4, the full variable domain reads KAGVTQTPRYLIKTRGQQVTLSCSPISGHRSVSWYQQTPGQGLQFLFEYFSETQRNKGNFPGRFSGRQFSNSRSEMNVSTLELGDSALYLCASSDYRVSEKLFFGSGTQLSVL.

The chain recombines TRBV5-6 with TRBJ2-1, with 7 bases lining up with TRBD2. The junction had 10 bases not matched to a gene; V was cut back by 4 bases and J by 9 bases. The CDR3 contains 14 residues. The germline V gene encodes CDR1 SGHDT and CDR2 YYEEEE. The DNA for the CDR3 is TGTGCCAGCAGCCTGGAGCGGGGTGGGAGTGAGCAGTTCTTC. Amino acids: CASSLERGGSEQFF.

This clone has only a few counts. V usage is TRBV6-1 and J usage is TRBJ1-6, with D tentatively TRBD1 (6 bases). Trimming shortened V by 2 bases and J by 6 bases, and 23 bases separated the two germline ends. The CDR3 has 19 amino acids. Looked up from germline, CDR1 is MNHNS and CDR2 is SASEGT. This CDR3 reads CASSEIRTISSGVNSPLHF. The CDR3 DNA follows: TGTGCCAGCAGTGAAATCCGAACGATTTCTTCAGGGGTTAATTCACCCCTCCACTTT.

V is TRBV6-6 and J is TRBJ2-7; 8 nucleotides line up with TRBD1. This CDR3 comprises 15 residues. With V trimmed by 2 bases and J by 0 bases, 3 bases remained unmatched. Germline CDR1 MNHNY, CDR2 SVGAGI (reference sequence). CDR3 sequence (DNA): TGTGCCAGCAGTTACCTAGGACAGGGCTCCTACGAGCAGTACTTC. It codes for CASSYLGQGSYEQYF.

The chain couples TRBV11-2 to TRBJ2-7; the D gene is possibly TRBD1 (6 bases). This CDR3 has 14 residues. The V end lost 1 base, the J end lost 4 bases, and 11 bases lay between the germline ends. The V gene's germline CDR1 is SGHAT and CDR2 FQNNGV. The DNA for the CDR3 is TGTGCCAGCAGCTTAGGAACAACAGGGTACGAGCAGTACTTC. This sequence encodes CASSLGTTGYEQYF.

V usage is TRBV7-2 and J usage is TRBJ2-7; possible D gene TRBD2, 6 bases. The CDR3 runs 14 residues. Germline V lookup: CDR1 SGHTA, CDR2 FQGNSA. The V gene lost 5 bases and the J gene lost 2 bases, with 13 bases spanning the gap. Here the CDR3 DNA reads TGTGCCAGCAGCCAAGGGACTTTGGCCTACGAGCAGTACTTC. Translated: CASSQGTLAYEQYF.

In DNA form, the CDR3 reads TGTGCCAGCAGTTTATCGGGGAGGCCGGGGGGAAACACCATATATTTT. It yields the protein CASSLSGRPGGNTIYF. The gene calls are TRBV27 and TRBJ1-3; D is undetermined. Trimming pared 0 bases from V and 4 bases from J, leaving 13 bases between. Looked up from germline, CDR1 is MNHEY and CDR2 is SMNVEV (reference sequence). The CDR3 contains 16 residues.

This clone has more than one count but fewer than ten. The chain uses TRBV5-1 and TRBJ2-2; D is perhaps TRBD1 (7 bases). The CDR3 spans 14 residues. Deletions cut 2 bases from V and 6 bases from J, with 11 bases between. The germline CDR1 and CDR2 sequences are SGHRS and YFSETQ. CDR3 bases: TGCGCCAGCAGCTTAGACAGGGAGGCCGGGGAGCTGTTTTTT. Protein product: CASSLDREAGELFF.

This rearrangement joins TRBV2 to TRBJ2-5; 8 bases line up with TRBD2. CDR3 length equals 17 residues. V trimming: 7 bases; J trimming: 5 bases; junction bases outside the gene matches: 18. From germline, CDR1 is SNHLY and CDR2 FYNNEI. CDR3 nucleotides: TGTGCCAGCACCCGGGGAAAAGGCGGGGGGTGGGGGGAGACCCAGTACTTC. Amino acids: CASTRGKGGGWGETQYF.

Concerning this clone: Mismatch with germline at one junction end may stem from a read error. The chain joins TRBV7-9 to TRBJ2-7; D may be TRBD1 (5 bases). The CDR3 length is 12 residues. The germline CDR1 and CDR2 sequences are SEHNR and FQNEAQ (reference sequence). This CDR3 is CSSSPYRYEQYF. In DNA, the CDR3 is TGTTCCAGCAGCCCCTACAGGTACGAGCAGTACTTC.

J is TRBJ1-3 and V is TRBV6-1; D unresolved. V lost 1 base and J lost 1, with 8 bases in between. The CDR3 sequence is 15 residues long. Germline-derived CDR1 and CDR2 are MNHNS and SASEGT. CDR3 protein: CASSEGSSSGNTIYF. CDR3 bases: TGTGCCAGCAGTGAAGGAAGTAGTTCTGGAAACACCATATATTTT.

V and J are TRBV10-3 and TRBJ2-3, with 7 bases fitting TRBD2. CDR3 length: 16 residues. Losses at the gene ends were 1 base for V and 0 bases for J; bases not matched to a gene: 4. CDR1 and CDR2 (germline): ENHRY, SYGVKD. CDR3 coding DNA: TGTGCCATCAGTGAGTGGGGGGGGTCGAGCACAGATACGCAGTATTTT. Its translation is CAISEWGGSSTDTQYF.

This clone was seen only a few times. The chain employs TRBV4-1 and TRBJ2-1, with TRBD2 matching over 7 bases. Trimming cost V 3 bases and J 10 bases; bases outside gene matches: 9. Germline V gives CDR1 MGHRA, CDR2 YSYEKL. The CDR3 is 14 residues long. The CDR3 DNA reads as TGCGCCAGCAGCCAGGGGACTATAGGGTACGAGCAGTTCTTC. Translation: CASSQGTIGYEQFF.

The rearrangement links TRBV2 to TRBJ2-4, with 8 bases aligning to TRBD1. Germline trimming cut 3 bases from V and 0 bases from J; bases unmatched to any gene: 4. Per germline, CDR1 SNHLY and CDR2 FYNNEI. This CDR3 has 16 residues. The CDR3 DNA reads as TGTGCCAGCAGTGAGGACAGGGCTTTAGCCAAAAACATTCAGTACTTC. Amino acids: CASSEDRALAKNIQYF. The variable domain in full, with the rest retrieved from reference TRBV2 and TRBJ2-4, is EPEVTQTPSHQVTQMGQEVILRCVPISNHLYFYWYRQILGQKVEFLVSFYNNEISEKSEIFDDQFSVERPDGSNFTLKIRSTKLEDSAMYFCASSEDRALAKNIQYFGAGTRLSVL.